This TCR beta chain appears in the sequencing data of a study of shared clonotypes between healthy human individuals. Study-level background: Donors were a couple of women and a few men aged 18 to 49. Broader study findings: The rarefaction results pointed to incomplete sorted-subset sequencing despite large depth.

This clone was seen just once. The antigen remains undetermined. In the sorted-subset replicate PCRs, 150 to 250 ng DNA, 25,000 to 30,000 T cell genomes, was used. Original processing methods: Filtering of immunoSEQ junctional sequences could not match full-length read filtering. The data were produced by immunoSEQ multiplex PCR, yet TCRdb's version contains in-frame clones alone and is incomplete. The V and J calls and clone size were taken over from that table, and D and trimming were inferred from the DNA. The sample consists of 1.4 million or so clones, just under 99% of them appearing once. This CDR3 region has 14 residues. V was clipped by 2 bases and J by 8 bases, with 13 bases between them. Germline loops: CDR1 SGHDN, CDR2 FVKESK.

This TCR was recovered from a man between 25 and 39 years old in good health. The sample taken for sequencing was naive CD4+ T cells sorted from blood. Specified subset: CD45RA+ positively selected. The chain recombines TRBV14 with TRBJ2-1, with D perhaps matching TRBD2 (5 bases). The CDR3 DNA reads as TGTGCCAGCAGCCAAACGTTGAGGGAAGATGAGCAGTTCTTC. As protein: CASSQTLREDEQFF.